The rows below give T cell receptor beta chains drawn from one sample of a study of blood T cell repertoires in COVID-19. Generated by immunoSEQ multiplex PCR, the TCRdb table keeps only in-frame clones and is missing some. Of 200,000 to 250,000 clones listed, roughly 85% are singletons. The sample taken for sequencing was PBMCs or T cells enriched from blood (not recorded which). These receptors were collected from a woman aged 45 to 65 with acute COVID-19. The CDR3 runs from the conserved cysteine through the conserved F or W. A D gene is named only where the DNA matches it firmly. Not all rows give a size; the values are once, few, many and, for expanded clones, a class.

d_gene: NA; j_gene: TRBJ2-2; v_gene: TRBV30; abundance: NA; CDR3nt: TGTGCCTGGAGATGGGGGCCGAACACCGGGGAGCTGTTTTTT; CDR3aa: CAWRWGPNTGELFF
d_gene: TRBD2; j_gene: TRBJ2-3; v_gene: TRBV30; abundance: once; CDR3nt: TGTGCCTGGGAACTAACTAGCGGGGGGGCCGGGTATACGCAGTATTTT; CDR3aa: CAWELTSGGAGYTQYF
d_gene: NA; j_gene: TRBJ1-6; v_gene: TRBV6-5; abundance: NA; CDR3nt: TGTGCCAGCAGTCGGACAGTGAACTCACCCCTCCACTTT; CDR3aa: CASSRTVNSPLHF
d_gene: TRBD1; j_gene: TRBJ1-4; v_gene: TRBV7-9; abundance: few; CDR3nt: TGTGCCAGCACCGGGACAGCTAATGAAAAACTGTTTTTT; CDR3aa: CASTGTANEKLFF
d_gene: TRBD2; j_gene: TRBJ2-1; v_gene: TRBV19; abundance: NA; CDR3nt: TGTGCCAGTAATAAAATCGTGAGAGCGGGGGGGCCTTATGAGCAGTTCTTC; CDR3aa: CASNKIVRAGGPYEQFF
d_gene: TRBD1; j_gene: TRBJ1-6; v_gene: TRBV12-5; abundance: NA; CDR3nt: TGTGCTAGTGGAGGACAGGGGTCGTCACCCCTCCACTTT; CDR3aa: CASGGQGSSPLHF
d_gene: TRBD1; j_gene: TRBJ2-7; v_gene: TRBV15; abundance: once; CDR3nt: TGTGCCACCAGCAGAACAGGGGATTACGAGCAGTACTTC; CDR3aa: CATSRTGDYEQYF
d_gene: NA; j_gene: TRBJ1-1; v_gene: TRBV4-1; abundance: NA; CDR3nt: TGCGCCAGCAGCCCGGGGGTCCTCATCAAGTTAAACACTGAAGCTTTCTTT; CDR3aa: CASSPGVLIKLNTEAFF
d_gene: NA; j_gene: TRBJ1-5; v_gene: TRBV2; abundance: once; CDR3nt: TGTGCCAGCAGTCCAGTGGGCAGGGGCGGGAGTCAGCCCCAGCATTTT; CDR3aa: CASSPVGRGGSQPQHF
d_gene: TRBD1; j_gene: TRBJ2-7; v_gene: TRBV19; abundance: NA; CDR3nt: TGTGCCAGTGGATACACAGGGGCGGCCTACGAGCAGTACTTC; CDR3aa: CASGYTGAAYEQYF
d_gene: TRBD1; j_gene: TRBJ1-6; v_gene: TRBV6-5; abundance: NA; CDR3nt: TGTGCCAGCAGTTACTTGGCGGGACAGCTAAATTCACCCCTCCACTTT; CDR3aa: CASSYLAGQLNSPLHF
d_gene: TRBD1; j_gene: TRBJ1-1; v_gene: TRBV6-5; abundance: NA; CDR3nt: TGTGCCAGCAGGATTCCGGGACAGAGATACACTGAAGCTTTCTTT; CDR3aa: CASRIPGQRYTEAFF
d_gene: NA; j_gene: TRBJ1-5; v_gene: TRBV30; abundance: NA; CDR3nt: TGTGCCTGGAGTGTAGGAATGGGGGGAGTCCAGCCCCAGCATTTT; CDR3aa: CAWSVGMGGVQPQHF
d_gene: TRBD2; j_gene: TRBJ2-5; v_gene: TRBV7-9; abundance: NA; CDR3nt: TGTGCCAGCAGCTTCATGGGGGGGGAGACCCAGTACTTC; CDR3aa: CASSFMGGETQYF
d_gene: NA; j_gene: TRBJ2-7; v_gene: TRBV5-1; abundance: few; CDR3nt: TGCGCCAGCAGCTTGGACGGCACAGGGTACGAGCAGTACTTC; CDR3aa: CASSLDGTGYEQYF
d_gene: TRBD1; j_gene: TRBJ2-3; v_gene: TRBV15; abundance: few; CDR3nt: TGTGCCACCAGCAGCACCTACAGGGGGAGCACAGATACGCAGTATTTT; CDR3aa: CATSSTYRGSTDTQYF
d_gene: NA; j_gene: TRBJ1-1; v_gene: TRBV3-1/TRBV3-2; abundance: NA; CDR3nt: TGTGCCAGCAGCCAAGGACCCCGGGGGGCCAATGAAGCTTTCTTT; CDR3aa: CASSQGPRGANEAFF
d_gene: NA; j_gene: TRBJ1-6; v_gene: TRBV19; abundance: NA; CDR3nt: TGTGCCAGTACCCCATCGGCAAGGGGGGGTAATTCACCCCTCCACTTT; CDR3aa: CASTPSARGGNSPLHF
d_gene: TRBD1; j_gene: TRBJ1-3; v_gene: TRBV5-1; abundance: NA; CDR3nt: TGCGCCAGCAGCCCCGCGACAGGGGGCCAACCTGGAAACACCATATATTTT; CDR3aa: CASSPATGGQPGNTIYF
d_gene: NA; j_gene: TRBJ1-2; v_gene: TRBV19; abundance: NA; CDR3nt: TGTGCCAGTTTGGACACCAACTATGGCTACACCTTC; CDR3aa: CASLDTNYGYTF
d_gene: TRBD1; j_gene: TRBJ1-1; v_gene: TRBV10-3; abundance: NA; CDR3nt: TGTGCCATCAGGGGACAGGGGGCCCTGGGCACTGAAGCTTTCTTT; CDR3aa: CAIRGQGALGTEAFF
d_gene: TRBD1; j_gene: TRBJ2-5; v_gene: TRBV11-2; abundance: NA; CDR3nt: TGTGCCAGCAAAGCAGGGGGCCTGTACCAAGAGACCCAGTACTTC; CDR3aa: CASKAGGLYQETQYF
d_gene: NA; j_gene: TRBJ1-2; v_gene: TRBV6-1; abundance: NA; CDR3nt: TGTGCCAGCAGTGAAAAGACAGGTCCCCTTGGCTACACCTTC; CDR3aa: CASSEKTGPLGYTF
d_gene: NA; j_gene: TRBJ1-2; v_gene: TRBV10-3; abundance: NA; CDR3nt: TGTGCCACAGAACAGTACTATGGCTACACCTTC; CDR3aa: CATEQYYGYTF